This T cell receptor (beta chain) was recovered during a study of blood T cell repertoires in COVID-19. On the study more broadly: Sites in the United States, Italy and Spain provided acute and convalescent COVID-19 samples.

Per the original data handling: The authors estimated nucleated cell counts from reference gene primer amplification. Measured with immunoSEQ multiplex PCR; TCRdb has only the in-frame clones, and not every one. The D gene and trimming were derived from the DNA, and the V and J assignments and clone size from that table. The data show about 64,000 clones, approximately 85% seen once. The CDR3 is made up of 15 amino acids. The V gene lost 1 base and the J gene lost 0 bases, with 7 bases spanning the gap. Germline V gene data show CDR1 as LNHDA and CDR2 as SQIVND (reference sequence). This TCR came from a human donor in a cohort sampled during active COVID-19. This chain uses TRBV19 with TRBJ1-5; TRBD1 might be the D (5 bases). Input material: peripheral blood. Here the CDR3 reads CASSIGGGSNQPQHF. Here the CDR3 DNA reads TGTGCCAGTAGTATAGGGGGGGGTAGCAATCAGCCCCAGCATTTT.